This T cell receptor (beta chain) comes out of a study of regulatory T cells in long-lasting Graves disease. Background on the study: Persistent Graves' disease meant over 5 years of antithyroid drugs with positive TSH receptor antibodies.

Building of the TCR beta libraries involved iRepertoire HTBI primers and Arm-PCR of CDR3 regions. Using its own MiXCR run on the multiplex PCR reads, TCRdb lists one record per CDR3 protein. The table shows hundreds of thousands of distinct CDR3 sequences, with about a fifth occurring only once. Time point here: persistent/refractory GD, antithyroid drugs over 5 years with positive TRAb. Making the TCR library involved RNA that had been extracted from PBMCs. Blood from the periphery, approximately 10 milliliters in all, was drawn into EDTA tubes. In regard to this clonotype: Its specificity is not known.

Unmatched junction bases numbered 6, after V lost 8 bases and J lost 7 bases. This CDR3 spans 12 amino acids. CDR1 is MGHDK and CDR2 is SYGVNS in the germline V gene. Whole-study findings and limits: Persistent cases favored TRBV28, TRBJ1-2 and TRBJ2-5.

Sequenced here: peripheral blood mononuclear cells (PBMCs), sampled when the disease was refractory, from a patient treated with antithyroid drugs. This sequence was found in a female donor with Graves disease. The chain links TRBV25-1 to TRBJ1-1; the match to TRBD1 covers 8 bases. The CDR3 spells CASQSGGLEAFF. In nucleotides, the CDR3 is TGTGCCAGCCAGTCAGGGGGCCTTGAAGCTTTCTTT.